These 26 T cell receptor beta chains came from one sample sequenced in a study of PD-L1 blockade in urothelial cancer. Repertoires were generated with immunoSEQ multiplex PCR, while TCRdb's copy carries only in-frame clones and drops some. The repertoire holds about 69,000 clones, with roughly 91% as singletons. The specimen comprised PBMCs, sampled around atezolizumab (anti-PD-L1) treatment. These receptors were collected from a man aged 55-75 years with urothelial cancer.

The chain recombines TRBV5-1 with TRBJ1-1; possible D gene TRBD1, 5 bases. The CDR3 contains 15 residues. The germline gives CDR1 SGHRS, CDR2 YFSETQ. V lost 3 bases and J lost 1, with 13 bases in between. The CDR3 region is CASSSRQGKNTEAFF. In DNA form, the CDR3 reads TGCGCCAGCAGCTCGAGGCAGGGCAAGAACACTGAAGCTTTCTTT.

The chain links TRBV6-6 to TRBJ1-1; 8 bases line up with TRBD1. CDR1 and CDR2 (germline): MNHNY, SVGAGI (reference sequence). The ends lost 5 bases at V and 4 bases at J; junction bases unmatched: 9. CDR3 length equals 15 residues. The CDR3 DNA is TGTGCCAGCAGTCACAGAAACAGGGGGTCCACTGAAGCTTTCTTT. Translating gives CASSHRNRGSTEAFF.

The chain carries TRBV28 and TRBJ2-4; D might be TRBD1 (5 bases). The germline V gene has CDR1 MDHEN and CDR2 SYDVKM. The CDR3 contains 18 residues. Trimming shortened V by 2 bases and J by 0 bases, and 17 bases separated the two germline ends. The chain's CDR3 is CASSLGQVKGLAKNIQYF. As DNA, the CDR3 is TGTGCCAGCAGTTTAGGGCAGGTCAAGGGGTTAGCCAAAAACATTCAGTACTTC.

This chain links TRBV10-3 with TRBJ1-3; TRBD1 matches 11 bases. This CDR3 comprises 16 residues. Looked up from germline, CDR1 is ENHRY and CDR2 is SYGVKD. The J segment lost 0 bases and the V segment lost 4 bases, leaving 2 bases of the junction unmatched. CDR3 bases: TGTGCCATCAGTGGGGGACAGGGGGGCTCTGGAAACACCATATATTTT. This encodes CAISGGQGGSGNTIYF.

The chain's CDR3 is CASSGSGDGPGDTQYF. CDR3 coding DNA: TGTGCCAGCAGTGGGTCGGGGGACGGCCCAGGCGATACGCAGTATTTT. The rearrangement links TRBV2 to TRBJ2-3; perhaps TRBD2 as D (6 bases). V lost 4 bases and J lost 6, with 20 bases in between. This CDR3 contains 16 residues. Germline lookup yields CDR1 SNHLY and CDR2 FYNNEI.

The V gene is TRBV7-2, the J gene TRBJ2-1, with 11 bases lining up with TRBD2. With V trimmed by 7 bases and J by 5 bases, 7 bases remained unmatched. This CDR3 is built from 15 residues. Per germline, CDR1 SGHTA and CDR2 FQGNSA. The chain's CDR3 is CASTQGGLADNEQFF. The CDR3 DNA reads as TGTGCCAGCACGCAAGGGGGACTAGCGGACAATGAGCAGTTCTTC.

This clone was picked up a small number of times. The chain combines TRBV5-4 with TRBJ1-1; 7 bases match TRBD1. Trimming removed 4 bases from V and 1 base from J; junction bases left unmatched: 4. CDR3 length: 14 amino acids. The germline gives CDR1 SGHNT, CDR2 YYREEE (reference sequence). CDR3: CASSRDRANTEAFF. CDR3 DNA sequence: TGTGCCAGCAGCCGCGACAGGGCGAACACTGAAGCTTTCTTT. The variable domain in full, completed from reference TRBV5-4 and TRBJ1-1, reads ETGVTQSPTHLIKTRGQQVTLRCSSQSGHNTVSWYQQALGQGPQFIFQYYREEENGRGNFPPRFSGLQFPNYSSELNVNALELDDSALYLCASSRDRANTEAFFGQGTRLTVV.

This clone was detected only once. V and J are TRBV7-3 and TRBJ1-2; TRBD1 is a possible D gene (5 bases). This CDR3 region has 13 residues. Germline CDR1 and CDR2: SGHTA and FQGTGA. V lost 5 bases to trimming and J lost 7 bases, with 14 bases between them. The CDR3 DNA sequence: TGTGCCAGCAGCCCAGGTGCAGGGATTGGCTACACCTTC. It codes for CASSPGAGIGYTF.

The V gene is TRBV11-2, the J gene TRBJ1-2; 8 positions agree with TRBD1. The V and J ends lost 3 bases and 6 bases, in that order; junction bases with no gene match: 3. This CDR3 region has 13 residues. Germline V CDR1 and CDR2: SGHAT, FQNNGV. CDR3 bases: TGTGCCAGCAGCTTCCCAGGGGGCCATGGCTACACCTTC. Amino acid sequence: CASSFPGGHGYTF.

The rearrangement joins TRBV6-1 to TRBJ2-7, with 12 bases matching TRBD1. V dropped 6 bases and J dropped 4; count of bases not matched to a gene: 4. The CDR3 extends over 14 amino acids. Germline CDR1 is MNHNS and CDR2 is SASEGT. The CDR3 region is CASRGTGGEYEQYF. In nucleotides, the CDR3 is TGTGCCAGCAGGGGGACAGGGGGCGAGTACGAGCAGTACTTC.

This chain links TRBV7-6 with TRBJ2-5; weak D call: TRBD1 (6 bases). CDR3 length: 15 amino acids. The germline V gene has CDR1 SGHVS and CDR2 FNYEAQ. The V and J ends lost 5 bases and 5 bases respectively, with 18 bases between them. CDR3 loop: CASSRGQGPQETQYF. In DNA form, the CDR3 reads TGTGCCAGCAGCCGGGGACAAGGCCCCCAGGAGACCCAGTACTTC.

The chain combines TRBV18 with TRBJ2-7, with a tentative D call TRBD2 (6 bases). CDR1 is KGHSH, CDR2 LQKENI, per germline. Trimming removed 6 bases from V and 3 bases from J, with 15 bases in between. The CDR3 has 14 amino acids. In nucleotides, the CDR3 is TGTGCCAGCTCCCCCCAGGAGGGTTTCTACGAGCAGTACTTC. Protein: CASSPQEGFYEQYF.

V usage is TRBV28 and J usage is TRBJ1-4; 8 bases map to TRBD1. Germline assignment: CDR1 MDHEN and CDR2 SYDVKM. Trimming took 8 bases from V and 7 from J; bases not matched to a gene: 6. The CDR3 totals 13 residues. CDR3 nucleotides: TGTGCCAGCGACAGGGGCCGAAGTGAAAAACTGTTTTTT. This gives the protein CASDRGRSEKLFF.

The chain couples TRBV19 to TRBJ1-1; weak D call: TRBD1 (6 bases). Germline V gene lookup returns CDR1 LNHDA and CDR2 SQIVND (reference sequence). The CDR3 contains 14 residues. Trimming pared 4 bases from V and 6 bases from J, leaving 15 bases between. The CDR3 region is CASSRSGDLAEAFF. In DNA form, the CDR3 reads TGTGCCAGTAGTAGATCAGGGGATTTGGCTGAAGCTTTCTTT.

In nucleotides, the CDR3 is TGTGCCAGCAGCTCGGGACAGGGAAACACCGGGGAGCTGTTTTTT. Encoded protein: CASSSGQGNTGELFF. This sequence joins TRBV5-8 and TRBJ2-2; 9 nucleotides match TRBD1. The CDR3 runs to 15 residues. Looked up from germline, CDR1 is SGHTS and CDR2 is YDEGEE. V trimming: 3 bases; J trimming: 2 bases; junction bases outside the gene matches: 2.

This rearrangement joins TRBV9 to TRBJ2-7; 15 bases match TRBD2. CDR1 is SGDLS, CDR2 YYNGEE, per germline. V trimming: 4 bases; J trimming: 7 bases; junction bases outside the gene matches: 6. This CDR3 spans 15 amino acids. The CDR3 nucleotides are TGTGCCAGCAGCCCCCGGACTAGCGGGGGGGTGGAGCAGTACTTC. This sequence encodes CASSPRTSGGVEQYF.

The chain carries TRBV10-3 and TRBJ2-3; 8 bases align to TRBD2. The CDR3 is made up of 17 amino acids. The V gene's germline CDR1 is ENHRY and CDR2 SYGVKD. V lost 0 bases and J lost 3; bases outside the gene matches: 8. CDR3 loop: CAISESGAGGPTDTQYF. The CDR3 nucleotides are TGTGCCATCAGTGAGTCGGGGGCGGGAGGCCCGACAGATACGCAGTATTTT.

CDR3 nucleotide sequence: TGCGCCAGCAGCTTGGACGGACAACCTAACTATGGCTACACCTTC. It is translated as CASSLDGQPNYGYTF. The gene calls are TRBV5-1 and TRBJ1-2; maybe TRBD1 (5 bases). Trimming cost V 0 bases and J 0 bases, with 9 bases left between them. This CDR3 has 15 residues. Germline V gives CDR1 SGHRS, CDR2 YFSETQ.

The chain has TRBV6-6 and TRBJ2-4, with a weak D call TRBD2 (5 bases). Germline loops: CDR1 MNHNY, CDR2 SVGAGI (reference sequence). The CDR3 runs 16 residues. Trimming cost V 3 bases and J 3 bases, with 15 bases left between them. CDR3 amino acids: CASSYRGGGGKNIQYF. In nucleotides, the CDR3 is TGTGCCAGCAGTTATAGAGGAGGTGGAGGCAAAAACATTCAGTACTTC.

The chain employs TRBV25-1 and TRBJ2-5, with D unresolved. The V end was cut by 3 bases, the J end by 10 bases, with 9 bases between. The CDR3 is 11 residues long. The germline V gene encodes CDR1 MGHDK and CDR2 SYGVNS. The CDR3 DNA reads TGTGCCAGCAGTGATTTAGTAGTCCAGTACTTC. Translation gives CASSDLVVQYF.

The chain recombines TRBV19 with TRBJ1-6; D uncertain. CDR3 length equals 15 residues. Germline V gives CDR1 LNHDA, CDR2 SQIVND (reference sequence). V lost 7 bases and J lost 13, with 23 bases in between. DNA of the CDR3: TGTGCCAGTACCCCGACGGCCCGCGGGTACTCGCCCCTCCACTTT. It specifies CASTPTARGYSPLHF.

This chain joins TRBV30 and TRBJ2-5; 10 bases are a match to TRBD2. V dropped 3 bases and J dropped 2; count of bases not matched to a gene: 6. Germline CDR1 GTSNPN, CDR2 SVGIG (reference sequence). The CDR3 has 15 residues. In DNA, the CDR3 is TGTGCCTGGAGAGGGCTAGCGGGAGAACAAGAGACCCAGTACTTC. This sequence encodes CAWRGLAGEQETQYF.

The chain is built from TRBV18 and TRBJ2-7; TRBD1 might be the D (6 bases). Between the trimmed V and J ends, which lost 0 bases and 1 base, there was a span of 10 bases. The CDR3 totals 15 residues. Germline assignment: CDR1 KGHSH and CDR2 LQKENI. The CDR3 here is CASSPPTGESYEQYF. The DNA for the CDR3 is TGTGCCAGCTCACCACCGACAGGAGAGTCCTACGAGCAGTACTTC.

The chain recombines TRBV5-1 with TRBJ1-2, with a possible D match to TRBD1 (6 bases). Between the trimmed V and J ends, which lost 2 bases and 8 bases, there was a span of 19 bases. This CDR3 is 15 amino acids long. Germline CDR1 is SGHRS and CDR2 is YFSETQ. CDR3 in DNA: TGCGCCAGCAGCTTACTCCCGCAGGGGCACCGCGGCTACACCTTC. It is translated as CASSLLPQGHRGYTF.

The chain employs TRBV6-1 and TRBJ1-5; perhaps TRBD1 as D (6 bases). The germline gives CDR1 MNHNS, CDR2 SASEGT. Trimming left V 5 bases short and J 1 base short, with 12 bases between. The CDR3 spans 15 residues. CDR3 nucleotides: TGTGCCAGCAGTCAACAGGGTGGAAGCAATCAGCCCCAGCATTTT. Amino acid sequence: CASSQQGGSNQPQHF.

This clone occurred once. The gene calls are TRBV15 and TRBJ1-2; a weak D match, TRBD1 (6 bases). The length of the CDR3 is 14 residues. CDR1 is LNHNV, CDR2 YYDKDF, per germline (reference sequence). V was cut by 7 bases and J by 2 bases, with 14 bases left in between. CDR3 nucleotide sequence: TGTGCCACCAACCCGGACAGTTTCAACTATGGCTACACCTTC. Its translation: CATNPDSFNYGYTF. The full variable domain, rest sourced from reference TRBV15 and TRBJ1-2, is DAMVIQNPRYQVTQFGKPVTLSCSQTLNHNVMYWYQQKSSQAPKLLFHYYDKDFNNEADTPDNFQSRRPNTSFCFLDIRSPGLGDTAMYLCATNPDSFNYGYTFGSGTRLTVV.